This T cell receptor beta chain was documented in a study of OX40 agonist ivuxolimab in advanced cancers. Study observations and caveats: CD8+ T cells (on average) carried more expanded clones than CD4+ T cells.

The data were produced by immunoSEQ multiplex PCR, yet TCRdb's version contains in-frame clones alone and is incomplete. This table holds 50,000 to 80,000 clones, about 90% found once. The germline V and J ends were trimmed by 2 bases and 0 bases, with 10 bases remaining between them. Germline V gene lookup returns CDR1 MNHEY and CDR2 SVGAGI. The CDR3 runs to 15 residues. Comment on this clone: The antigen is undetermined.

Sample: CD4+ or CD8+ T cells sorted from blood, taken in a trial of the OX40 agonist ivuxolimab. The clonotype originates from an adult with an advanced solid tumor such as melanoma, head and neck, liver or kidney cancer. This rearrangement joins TRBV6-5 to TRBJ2-5, with D perhaps given as TRBD1 or TRBD2 (5 bases each). CDR3 in amino acids: CASSYPGTNQETQYF. CDR3 DNA: TGTGCCAGCAGTTACCCAGGGACCAACCAAGAGACCCAGTACTTC.